This T cell receptor (beta chain) was retrieved from a study of technical replicates of blood from a few donors. Assay: immunoSEQ multiplex PCR; the TCRdb copy retains only in-frame clones and omits some. The repertoire holds tens of thousands of clones, around nine tenths seen once, with approximately 4.7% in the top ten. This TCR derives from a human donor in good health. Some clones in this sample may be carry-over from other donors' samples. The sample consisted of PBMCs.

The CDR3 sequence is CATGTGALGSNQPQHF. CDR3 in DNA: TGTGCCACCGGGACAGGGGCCCTGGGCAGCAATCAGCCCCAGCATTTT. V is TRBV6-6 and J is TRBJ1-5; 10 bases are shared with TRBD1. V trimming: 10 bases; J trimming: 1 base; junction bases outside the gene matches: 10. The germline gives CDR1 MNHNY, CDR2 SVGAGI (reference sequence). CDR3 size: 16 residues.